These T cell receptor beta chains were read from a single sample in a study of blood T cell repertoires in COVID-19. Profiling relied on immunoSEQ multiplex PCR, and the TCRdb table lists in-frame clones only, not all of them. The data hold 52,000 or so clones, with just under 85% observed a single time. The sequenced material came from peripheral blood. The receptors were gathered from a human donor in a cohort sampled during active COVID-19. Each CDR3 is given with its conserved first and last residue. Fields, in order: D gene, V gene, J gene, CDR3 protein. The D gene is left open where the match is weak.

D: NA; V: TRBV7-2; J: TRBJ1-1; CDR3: CASSSDGGSTEAFF
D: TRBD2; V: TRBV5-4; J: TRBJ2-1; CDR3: CASSRDYISSEQFF
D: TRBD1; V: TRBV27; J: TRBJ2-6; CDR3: CASQKGQGLTGANVLTF
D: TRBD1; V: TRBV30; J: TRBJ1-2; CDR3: CAWSARTGEDGYTF
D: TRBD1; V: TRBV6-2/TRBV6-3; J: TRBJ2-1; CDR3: CASSYPDRGHRDTQFF
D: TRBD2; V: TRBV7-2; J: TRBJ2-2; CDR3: CASSETSGGRGELFF
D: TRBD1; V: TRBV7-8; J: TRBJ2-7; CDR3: CASSPRDSDYEQYF
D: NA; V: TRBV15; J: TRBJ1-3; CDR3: CATSRPGSGNTIYF
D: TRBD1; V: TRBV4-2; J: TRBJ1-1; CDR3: CASSRARDSYTEAFF
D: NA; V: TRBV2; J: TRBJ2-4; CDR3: CASSGGDKNIQYF
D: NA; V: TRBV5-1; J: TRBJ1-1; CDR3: CASSLGGLLEAFF
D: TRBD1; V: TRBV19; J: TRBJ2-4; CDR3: CASSPRDRQGMAKNIQYF
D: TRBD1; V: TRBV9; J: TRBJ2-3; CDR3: CASSVSAPGGFDTQYF
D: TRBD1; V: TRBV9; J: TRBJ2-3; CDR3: CASSANSGQGADTQYF
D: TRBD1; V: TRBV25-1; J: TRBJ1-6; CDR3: CASSDSPTGRTSPLHF
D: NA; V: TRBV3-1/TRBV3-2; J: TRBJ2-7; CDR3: CASSSGYEQYF
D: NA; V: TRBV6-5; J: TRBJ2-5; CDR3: CASSSGVGTQYF
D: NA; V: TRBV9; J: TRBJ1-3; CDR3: CASSANSGNTIYF
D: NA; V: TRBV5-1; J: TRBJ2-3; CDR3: CASTLEQARDTQYF
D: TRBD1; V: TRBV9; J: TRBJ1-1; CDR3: CASSATGVTEAFF
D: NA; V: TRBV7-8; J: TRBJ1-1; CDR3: CASSEQPNTEAFF